These T cell receptor beta chains were read from a single sample in a study of blood T cell repertoires in COVID-19. This table comes from immunoSEQ multiplex PCR, and its TCRdb copy is limited to in-frame clones, with some not included. Of about 150,000 clones listed, 70% to 90% are singletons. Sequenced input: peripheral blood. The receptors stem from a woman aged 55-70 years with COVID-19, enrolled during active disease. The CDR3 runs from the conserved cysteine through the conserved F or W. D genes are given only for firm matches. The listing skips clone size in some rows; elsewhere it reads once, few, many or a size class.

TRBJ1-1 14 NA NA TRBV3-1/TRBV3-2 TGTGCCAGCAGCCCCTCGGGGAAGAACACTGAAGCTTTCTTT CASSPSGKNTEAFF
TRBJ2-1 12 NA NA TRBV9 TGTGCCAGCAGCGGACTAGACGGTGAGCAGTTCTTC CASSGLDGEQFF
TRBJ1-1 15 NA NA TRBV18 TGTGCCAGCTCACCCCCGACAGCGGGCGTCACTGAAGCTTTCTTT CASSPPTAGVTEAFF
TRBJ1-2 12 few NA TRBV3-1/TRBV3-2 TGTGCCAGCAGCCAAGCAGCGACTGGCTACACCTTC CASSQAATGYTF
TRBJ1-2 15 once NA TRBV25-1 TGTGCCAGCAGTGAATTTGGGGCAGGGGATGGTGGCTACACCTTC CASSEFGAGDGGYTF
TRBJ1-2 12 NA NA TRBV6-5 TGTGCCAGCAGGCAAGGGAGCTATGGCTACACCTTC CASRQGSYGYTF
TRBJ2-7 14 NA NA TRBV11-1 TGTGCCAGCAGCGGGGACTGGGGTAAGGGAGAGCAGTACTTC CASSGDWGKGEQYF
TRBJ1-4 15 NA NA TRBV13 TGTGCCAGCAGCTTAGGTGGAGTGTCTAACGAAAAACTGTTTTTT CASSLGGVSNEKLFF
TRBJ1-1 18 NA TRBD1 TRBV5-1 TGCGCCAGCAGCTTGGACGGACAGGGGGCGCAGGGGAACACTGAAGCTTTCTTT CASSLDGQGAQGNTEAFF
TRBJ1-1 15 NA NA TRBV19 TGTGCCAGTACCAGACGAGGGGGGGAGAACACTGAAGCTTTCTTT CASTRRGGENTEAFF
TRBJ1-1 16 NA TRBD1 TRBV5-1 TGCGCCAGCAGCCCCCGACAGGGAAAGACGAACACTGAAGCTTTCTTT CASSPRQGKTNTEAFF
TRBJ2-2 15 NA NA TRBV12-5 TGTGCTAGTGGTTTGGAACTAGCGAACACCGGGGAGCTGTTTTTT CASGLELANTGELFF
TRBJ2-2 15 NA TRBD2 TRBV27 TGTGCCAGCAGTTTAAGCGGGGGGTACACCGGGGAGCTGTTTTTT CASSLSGGYTGELFF
TRBJ2-2 13 few TRBD1 TRBV10-1 TGCGCCACCCGACAGGGGAGGACCGGGGAGCTGTTTTTT CATRQGRTGELFF
TRBJ1-3 14 NA NA TRBV19 TGTGCCAGCGCAGGGACACTCTCTGGAAACACCATATATTTT CASAGTLSGNTIYF
TRBJ2-1 15 once TRBD2 TRBV6-5 TGTGCCAGCATCGAGGGACTAGCGGGAGGGAATGAGCAGTTCTTC CASIEGLAGGNEQFF
TRBJ2-7 15 NA TRBD2 TRBV19 TGTGCCAGTAGTCCGGGACTAGCGGGGGGCTACGAGCAGTACTTC CASSPGLAGGYEQYF
TRBJ1-3 14 NA NA TRBV6-5 TGTGCCAGCAGTACCACAGTCTCTGGAAACACCATATATTTT CASSTTVSGNTIYF
TRBJ2-3 15 NA TRBD2 TRBV6-5 TGTGCCAGCAGGACCGGACTAGCGGGTACAGATACGCAGTATTTT CASRTGLAGTDTQYF
TRBJ2-1 13 few NA TRBV6-5 TGTGCCAGCAGTTTCCGGTGGGGCGATGAGCAGTTCTTC CASSFRWGDEQFF
TRBJ1-6 16 few NA TRBV9 TGTGCCAGCAGCGTAGGAGGCTCGGGAAGGAATTCACCCCTCCACTTT CASSVGGSGRNSPLHF
TRBJ2-1 15 NA TRBD1 TRBV11-3 TGTGCCAGCAGCTACCGGGACAGGGACGGCAATGAGCAGTTCTTC CASSYRDRDGNEQFF
TRBJ1-5 14 NA NA TRBV7-9 TGTGCCAGCAGCTCGGACAGCAGCAATCAGCCCCAGCATTTT CASSSDSSNQPQHF
TRBJ1-1 14 NA TRBD1 TRBV7-9 TGTGCCAGCAGGCAGGACAGGCAGAACACTGAAGCTTTCTTT CASRQDRQNTEAFF
TRBJ2-7 12 NA NA TRBV6-5 TGTGCCAGCGGGTGGCAGGCCTACGAGCAGTACTTC CASGWQAYEQYF
TRBJ1-6 15 NA TRBD1 TRBV6-5 TGTGCCACCACAGGGGGCCATACCTATAATTCACCCCTCCACTTT CATTGGHTYNSPLHF
TRBJ1-4 15 NA TRBD1 TRBV28 TGTGCCAGCAGTTCGGAGGGACAGGGAAGGGAAAAACTGTTTTTT CASSSEGQGREKLFF
TRBJ1-2 13 NA NA TRBV7-2 TGTGCCAGCAAGTTGTCTCTCTCGAGCGGCTACACCTTC CASKLSLSSGYTF
TRBJ2-5 14 NA TRBD1 TRBV3-1/TRBV3-2 TGTGCCAGCAGCCAGGCGACAGGGAAGGAGACCCAGTACTTC CASSQATGKETQYF
TRBJ1-1 14 NA TRBD1 TRBV14 TGTGCCAGCAGCCAAGTCAGGGGGCGAACTGAAGCTTTCTTT CASSQVRGRTEAFF
TRBJ1-2 13 NA NA TRBV9 TGTGCCAGCAGCGCCTCAGGGATCGGCGGCTACACCTTC CASSASGIGGYTF
TRBJ2-5 15 NA TRBD2 TRBV27 TGTGCCAGCAGCTCAATCGGGACTAGGCAAGAGACCCAGTACTTC CASSSIGTRQETQYF
TRBJ2-2 15 NA NA TRBV1 TGCACCAGCAGCCGCTACGACCAGGCGCCCGGGGAGCTGTTTTTT CTSSRYDQAPGELFF
TRBJ1-3 15 NA NA TRBV18 TGTGCCAGCTCACCAGAGGCGGTCTCTGGAAACACCATATATTTT CASSPEAVSGNTIYF
TRBJ1-1 16 NA NA TRBV7-6 TGTGCCAGCAGCTTGGGGGCTCCAGGCATTAACACTGAAGCTTTCTTT CASSLGAPGINTEAFF
TRBJ2-3 16 NA NA TRBV15 TGTGCCACCAGCAGAGAGGGCAGGGTGGGCACAGATACGCAGTATTTT CATSREGRVGTDTQYF
TRBJ1-5 11 NA NA TRBV6-6 TGTGCCAGCAGCGGGGTACAGCCCCAGCATTTT CASSGVQPQHF